This entry lists 9 T cell receptor beta chains sequenced from one sample in a study of blood T cell repertoires in COVID-19. Sequenced by immunoSEQ multiplex PCR; TCRdb stores in-frame clones only, minus some. The top ten hold 2.5% to 3% of the sample, which has 360,000 or so clones, over 75% seen once. Specimen: PBMCs or T cells enriched from blood (not recorded which). These receptors all come from a woman aged 25-40 years who had recovered from COVID-19.

Only one count was recorded for this clone. CDR3 loop: CASSAERSYEQYF. For the CDR3, the DNA is TGTGCCAGCAGTGCGGAGAGATCCTACGAGCAGTACTTC. The chain carries TRBV2 and TRBJ2-7; D unresolved. This CDR3 has 13 amino acids. Germline assignment: CDR1 SNHLY and CDR2 FYNNEI. V was cut by 4 bases and J by 1 base, with 8 bases left in between.

The chain uses TRBV6-5 and TRBJ2-1; 7 bases fit TRBD2. Germline CDR1 reads MNHEY; CDR2 reads SVGAGI. Trimming removed 5 bases from V and 10 bases from J; junction bases left unmatched: 8. CDR3 length equals 13 residues. CDR3 nucleotide sequence: TGTGCCAGCAGTAGACTAGCTTCTGGGGAGCAGTTCTTC. Its translation is CASSRLASGEQFF.

This sequence joins TRBV3-1 (or the pseudogene TRBV3-2) and TRBJ1-3; TRBD1 matches 9 bases. The V segment lost 7 bases and the J segment 4 bases; nucleotides outside the gene matches: 8. CDR1 LGHDT and CDR2 YNNKEL come from the germline V gene (reference sequence). The CDR3 contains 15 residues. CDR3 bases: TGTGCCAGCACCCCACAGGGGGCAAAAGGAAACACCATATATTTT. This sequence encodes CASTPQGAKGNTIYF.

CDR3 bases: TGTGCCAGCAGCTTAGGGGTGGTGGGGCGCCCGTACGAGCAGTACTTC. Protein sequence: CASSLGVVGRPYEQYF. This chain uses TRBV7-8 with TRBJ2-7; tentatively, D is TRBD1 (5 bases). V was pared by 1 base and J by 4 bases, with 17 bases between. This CDR3 spans 16 amino acids. CDR1 is SGHVS and CDR2 is FQNEAQ in the germline V gene.

CDR3 in amino acids: CASSQAQDLRVQTQYF. The CDR3 coding sequence is TGTGCCAGCAGCCAAGCCCAAGACTTAAGAGTGCAGACCCAGTACTTC. V usage is TRBV3-1 (or the pseudogene TRBV3-2) and J usage is TRBJ2-5; no definite D call. The V gene's germline CDR1 is LGHDT and CDR2 YNNKEL (reference sequence). This CDR3 is built from 16 residues. The V end lost 1 base, the J end lost 6 bases, and 18 bases lay between the germline ends.

V is TRBV23-1 and J is TRBJ2-5; D remains ambiguous. TRBV23-1 is an ORF for which the function is uncertain. This CDR3 is 10 amino acids long. Trimming shortened V by 6 bases and J by 7 bases, and 6 bases separated the two germline ends. Here the CDR3 reads CASSPGTQYF. The CDR3 coding sequence is TGCGCCAGCAGCCCAGGGACCCAGTACTTC.

The rearrangement uses TRBV4-1 and TRBJ2-3, with D hard to call. This CDR3 has 17 residues. The V end lost 3 bases, the J end lost 2 bases, and 18 bases lay between the germline ends. From germline, CDR1 is MGHRA and CDR2 YSYEKL. The CDR3: CASSQVAAGPDTDTQYF. CDR3 DNA sequence: TGCGCCAGCAGCCAGGTTGCTGCAGGTCCGGACACAGATACGCAGTATTTT.

The chain carries TRBV7-6 and TRBJ1-1; D is possibly TRBD1 (6 bases). The CDR3 is 13 amino acids. From germline, CDR1 is SGHVS and CDR2 FNYEAQ. Trimming left V 4 bases short and J 5 bases short, with 11 bases between. The CDR3 here is CASSSQGRTEAFF. The CDR3 DNA is TGTGCCAGCAGCTCTCAGGGGAGAACTGAAGCTTTCTTT.

The CDR3 loop reads CASSFRQGANNSPLHF. The CDR3, as DNA: TGTGCCAGCAGCTTTCGCCAGGGGGCAAATAATTCACCCCTCCACTTT. The chain employs TRBV11-2 and TRBJ1-6, with TRBD1 matching over 8 bases. CDR3 length equals 16 residues. Germline assignment: CDR1 SGHAT and CDR2 FQNNGV. V gave up 3 bases and J gave up 5 bases; unmatched junction bases: 6.